Listed below are T cell receptor beta chains from one sample, sequenced in a study of tumor-infiltrating lymphocytes in localized non-small cell lung cancer. Method: immunoSEQ multiplex PCR; TCRdb's copy keeps in-frame clones and lacks some. Seen here are 15,000 to 20,000 clones, approximately 49% observed once, and the top ten hold roughly a sixth. The sample consisted of lung tumor tissue. The receptor set was obtained from a human donor with non-small cell lung cancer. Each CDR3 is given with its conserved first and last residue. The order of the fields is J gene, D gene, clone size, V gene, CDR3 protein, CDR3 DNA. A D gene is named only where the DNA matches it firmly. The size field is filled for only some rows; it gives once, few, many or a size class.

j_gene: TRBJ1-2
d_gene: TRBD1
abundance: .
v_gene: TRBV4-1
CDR3aa: CASSLTTGDGYTF
CDR3nt: TGCGCCAGCAGCCTGACGACAGGGGATGGCTACACCTTC

j_gene: TRBJ2-4
d_gene: .
abundance: few
v_gene: TRBV7-9
CDR3aa: CASSLATGPGAKNIQYF
CDR3nt: TGTGCCAGCAGCTTAGCGACCGGCCCCGGGGCCAAAAACATTCAGTACTTC

j_gene: TRBJ1-2
d_gene: .
abundance: .
v_gene: TRBV5-1
CDR3aa: CASSLARDTRLYGYTF
CDR3nt: TGCGCCAGCAGCTTGGCGAGGGACACTCGACTTTATGGCTACACCTTC

j_gene: TRBJ2-3
d_gene: TRBD2
abundance: .
v_gene: TRBV6-1
CDR3aa: CASSEQSGGADTQYF
CDR3nt: TGTGCCAGCAGTGAACAGAGCGGGGGGGCAGATACGCAGTATTTT

j_gene: TRBJ1-4
d_gene: .
abundance: .
v_gene: TRBV21-1
CDR3aa: CASGRAKLFF
CDR3nt: TGTGCCAGCGGTCGGGCAAAACTGTTTTTT

j_gene: TRBJ1-6
d_gene: .
abundance: few
v_gene: TRBV11-2
CDR3aa: CASSTRRSSYNSPLHF
CDR3nt: TGTGCCAGCAGCACCCGACGGAGCTCCTATAATTCACCCCTCCACTTT

j_gene: TRBJ2-5
d_gene: .
abundance: few
v_gene: TRBV29-1
CDR3aa: CSVDTQGRYETQYF
CDR3nt: TGCAGCGTTGATACACAGGGACGGTATGAGACCCAGTACTTC

j_gene: TRBJ2-3
d_gene: TRBD2
abundance: .
v_gene: TRBV2
CDR3aa: CASSEQLAGGDTQYF
CDR3nt: TGTGCCAGCAGTGAACAACTAGCGGGGGGAGATACGCAGTATTTT

j_gene: TRBJ1-2
d_gene: .
abundance: medium-sized
v_gene: TRBV20-1
CDR3aa: CSASSNYGYTF
CDR3nt: TGCAGTGCTAGTTCTAACTATGGCTACACCTTC

j_gene: TRBJ1-5
d_gene: TRBD1
abundance: .
v_gene: TRBV19
CDR3aa: CASSVPTGGSQPQHF
CDR3nt: TGTGCCAGTAGTGTCCCGACAGGGGGCAGTCAGCCCCAGCATTTT

j_gene: TRBJ2-5
d_gene: TRBD1
abundance: .
v_gene: TRBV2
CDR3aa: CASGEQGAKETQYF
CDR3nt: TGTGCCAGCGGGGAACAGGGGGCCAAGGAGACCCAGTACTTC

j_gene: TRBJ2-7
d_gene: TRBD1
abundance: many
v_gene: TRBV7-6
CDR3aa: CASSLAGQGGEQYF
CDR3nt: TGTGCCAGCAGCTTAGCCGGACAGGGTGGTGAGCAGTACTTC

j_gene: TRBJ2-3
d_gene: .
abundance: few
v_gene: TRBV5-6
CDR3aa: CASSLVSGADTQYF
CDR3nt: TGTGCCAGCAGCTTGGTTTCGGGCGCAGATACGCAGTATTTT

j_gene: TRBJ2-7
d_gene: .
abundance: .
v_gene: TRBV2
CDR3aa: CANLIPGKDEQYF
CDR3nt: TGTGCCAACCTAATCCCGGGGAAGGACGAGCAGTACTTC

j_gene: TRBJ2-1
d_gene: TRBD1
abundance: .
v_gene: TRBV7-9
CDR3aa: CASSLNRGNEQFF
CDR3nt: TGTGCCAGCAGCTTAAACAGGGGAAATGAGCAGTTCTTC

j_gene: TRBJ2-3
d_gene: .
abundance: .
v_gene: TRBV6-1
CDR3aa: CASSPHRDPYTQYF
CDR3nt: TGTGCCAGCAGTCCTCACCGGGACCCTTATACGCAGTATTTT

j_gene: TRBJ2-3
d_gene: TRBD2
abundance: .
v_gene: TRBV30
CDR3aa: CAWRTLAAFTDTQYF
CDR3nt: TGTGCCTGGAGAACTCTAGCGGCCTTCACAGATACGCAGTATTTT

j_gene: TRBJ2-7
d_gene: .
abundance: .
v_gene: TRBV5-6
CDR3aa: CASSPVAGVIHEQYF
CDR3nt: TGTGCCAGCAGCCCGGTCGCAGGGGTCATCCACGAGCAGTACTTC

j_gene: TRBJ2-5
d_gene: .
abundance: .
v_gene: TRBV19
CDR3aa: CASSLRETQYF
CDR3nt: TGTGCCAGTAGTCTCCGGGAGACCCAGTACTTC

j_gene: TRBJ1-1
d_gene: .
abundance: many
v_gene: TRBV30
CDR3aa: CASQRDAGTEAFF
CDR3nt: TGTGCCTCCCAACGGGACGCAGGCACTGAAGCTTTCTTT

j_gene: TRBJ2-4
d_gene: .
abundance: .
v_gene: TRBV4-1
CDR3aa: CASSQGSLNIQYF
CDR3nt: TGCGCCAGCAGCCAAGGAAGCCTAAACATTCAGTACTTC

j_gene: TRBJ2-2
d_gene: TRBD1
abundance: few
v_gene: TRBV28
CDR3aa: CASSSPPGTGIDTGELFF
CDR3nt: TGTGCCAGCAGTTCCCCCCCCGGGACAGGGATCGACACCGGGGAGCTGTTTTTT

j_gene: TRBJ1-1
d_gene: .
abundance: medium-sized
v_gene: TRBV28
CDR3aa: CASSHPPGSNTEAFF
CDR3nt: TGTGCCAGCAGCCATCCCCCGGGCAGTAACACTGAAGCTTTCTTT

j_gene: TRBJ1-6
d_gene: TRBD1
abundance: many
v_gene: TRBV2
CDR3aa: CASTITAGGSSPLHF
CDR3nt: TGTGCCAGCACCATAACCGCAGGGGGCAGTTCACCCCTCCACTTT

j_gene: TRBJ1-5
d_gene: TRBD1
abundance: .
v_gene: TRBV30
CDR3aa: CAWNRGGQPQHF
CDR3nt: TGTGCCTGGAACAGGGGAGGTCAGCCCCAGCATTTT

j_gene: TRBJ2-4
d_gene: .
abundance: .
v_gene: TRBV2
CDR3aa: CASRKDSSKNIQYF
CDR3nt: TGTGCCAGCAGGAAGGACTCGTCCAAAAACATTCAGTACTTC

j_gene: TRBJ1-4
d_gene: TRBD1
abundance: .
v_gene: TRBV30
CDR3aa: CAWSVLSRGPTNEKLFF
CDR3nt: TGTGCCTGGAGTGTACTATCCAGGGGGCCAACTAATGAAAAACTGTTTTTT

j_gene: TRBJ1-6
d_gene: TRBD1
abundance: .
v_gene: TRBV27
CDR3aa: CASSFLDRGTSPLHF
CDR3nt: TGTGCCAGCAGTTTTCTGGACAGGGGTACTTCACCCCTCCACTTT

j_gene: TRBJ1-5
d_gene: .
abundance: few
v_gene: TRBV28
CDR3aa: CASSKIGPQHF
CDR3nt: TGTGCCAGCAGTAAGATTGGGCCCCAGCATTTT

j_gene: TRBJ2-7
d_gene: .
abundance: few
v_gene: TRBV30
CDR3aa: CASSSRDSIYEQYF
CDR3nt: TGTGCCAGCAGCTCCCGGGATTCGATCTACGAGCAGTACTTC

j_gene: TRBJ2-7
d_gene: TRBD1
abundance: .
v_gene: TRBV5-1
CDR3aa: CASSLKGAAYEQYF
CDR3nt: TGCGCCAGCAGCTTGAAGGGGGCCGCCTACGAGCAGTACTTC